This passage covers 29 T cell receptor beta chains from one sample sequenced in a study of molecular identifiers for immune sequencing clone quantification. TCRdb fed the PCR reads into MiXCR, producing one record per CDR3 protein. The sample has some 40,000 distinct CDR3 sequences, approximately 24% seen once; the top ten hold just under 1%. The sample was naive CD8+ T cells from blood, with Jurkat cell RNA spiked in. Sample subset: FACS-sorted CD8+CD4-CCR7+CD45RA+ naive T cells. These receptor sequences come from a human donor in good health. Some libraries in this study had Jurkat cell RNA spiked in.

At least ten counts were recorded for this clonotype. The V gene is TRBV15, the J gene TRBJ2-7, with D unresolved. The germline V and J ends were trimmed by 3 bases and 5 bases, with 8 bases remaining between them. Germline CDR1 is LNHNV and CDR2 is YYDKDF (reference sequence). The CDR3 is 12 residues long. The CDR3 DNA reads as TGTGCCACCAGCAGGGAACGTGACGAGCAGTACTTC. Protein sequence: CATSRERDEQYF.

About this clonotype: Given a much more abundant clone one base away, this may be a read error. V usage is TRBV11-3 and J usage is TRBJ2-1; D is possibly TRBD2 (5 bases). Germline V CDR1 and CDR2: SGHNT, YENEEA. This CDR3 has 15 amino acids. V was cut by 1 base and J by 3 bases, with 10 bases left in between. This chain's CDR3 is CASSLGGLLYNEQFF. The CDR3 DNA sequence: TGTGCCAGCAGCTTAGGAGGACTGCTCTACAATGAGCAGTTCTTC. Full variable domain (outside the CDR3, taken from reference TRBV11-3 and TRBJ2-1): EAGVVQSPRYKIIEKKQPVAFWCNPISGHNTLYWYLQNLGQGPELLIRYENEEAVDDSQLPKDRFSAERLKGVDSTLKIQPAELGDSAVYLCASSLGGLLYNEQFFGPGTRLTVL.

Many counts were recorded for this clonotype. This CDR3 is CASSLQGQGYEQYF. The CDR3 coding sequence is TGTGCCAGCAGTTTACAGGGACAGGGCTACGAGCAGTACTTC. V and J are TRBV27 and TRBJ2-7; 9 bases are a match to TRBD1. The CDR3 length is 14 residues. The V and J ends lost 2 bases and 3 bases, in that order; junction bases with no gene match: 2. CDR1 MNHEY and CDR2 SMNVEV come from the germline V gene (reference sequence).

The chain recombines TRBV12-3 or TRBV12-4 with TRBJ1-5; 9 bases match TRBD1. This CDR3 comprises 14 residues. V gave up 4 bases and J gave up 6 bases; unmatched junction bases: 4. The chain's CDR3 is CASSWDREFQPQHF. For the CDR3, the DNA is TGTGCCAGCAGTTGGGACAGGGAGTTTCAGCCCCAGCATTTT.

This clonotype showed up many times. The chain recombines TRBV4-1 with TRBJ2-7; TRBD1 agrees at 11 bases. The CDR3 loop spans 17 amino acids. J gave up 1 base and V 0 bases, and 5 bases lay outside the gene matches. Germline values: CDR1 MGHRA, CDR2 YSYEKL. The CDR3 bases are TGCGCCAGCAGCCAAGAGCCCGGGACAGGGGGTTCCTACGAGCAGTACTTC. Amino acids: CASSQEPGTGGSYEQYF.

This clonotype was seen only once. This may stem from a read error, because a much larger clone lies one nucleotide away. The V gene is TRBV29-1, the J gene TRBJ2-3, with a tentative D call TRBD2 (5 bases). CDR1 and CDR2 (germline): SQVTM, ANQGSEA. The CDR3 has 12 amino acids. The V gene lost 5 bases and the J gene lost 6 bases, with 12 bases spanning the gap. The CDR3 DNA follows: TGCAGCGTTCTGTCTAGCATGGATACGCAGTATTTT. Encoded protein: CSVLSSMDTQYF.

This clonotype has just a few counts. The V call is TRBV15, the J call TRBJ2-7; 7 bases agree with TRBD1. V dropped 3 bases and J dropped 4; count of bases not matched to a gene: 9. Germline CDR1 LNHNV, CDR2 YYDKDF (reference sequence). The CDR3 totals 15 residues. The CDR3 protein is CATSSIPGQEYEQYF. The CDR3 DNA reads as TGTGCCACCAGCAGCATCCCAGGACAGGAATACGAGCAGTACTTC.

This clonotype was detected a few times. V is TRBV2 and J is TRBJ1-2; D is ambiguous. V was clipped by 3 bases and J by 5 bases, with 4 bases between them. The CDR3 sequence is 11 residues long. Germline V gene lookup returns CDR1 SNHLY and CDR2 FYNNEI. CDR3 protein: CASSDTYGYTF. In DNA, the CDR3 is TGTGCCAGCAGTGATACATATGGCTACACCTTC.

As concerns this clonotype: Being one base from a much bigger clone, this may be a read error. The conserved phenylalanine or tryptophan is not found at the CDR3 terminus, so this likely reflects a read error. The chain combines TRBV11-2 with TRBJ2-5; tentative D call: TRBD2 (6 bases). CDR1 is SGHAT, CDR2 FQNNGV, per germline. This CDR3 is 13 amino acids long. V was cut by 7 bases and J by 5 bases, with 14 bases left in between. CDR3 residues: CASTRRGLETQYC. In DNA form, the CDR3 reads TGTGCCAGCACGAGGCGGGGTCTCGAGACCCAGTACTGC.

As to this clonotype: This may come from a read error, since a much larger clone is one base off. The final CDR3 position lacks the conserved phenylalanine or tryptophan, pointing to a likely read error. This rearrangement joins TRBV7-9 to TRBJ2-5; possible D gene TRBD2, 6 bases. The ends were cut back, 4 bases at V and 0 bases at J, with 9 bases in the middle. Germline loops: CDR1 SEHNR, CDR2 FQNEAQ (reference sequence). The CDR3 contains 14 residues. CDR3: CASSYSGNQETQYS. CDR3 DNA: TGTGCCAGCAGCTATAGCGGAAACCAAGAGACCCAGTACTCC.

This clonotype came up many times. This chain connects TRBV2 to TRBJ2-1; D uncertain. Germline-derived CDR1 and CDR2 are SNHLY and FYNNEI. This CDR3 spans 12 amino acids. V lost 7 bases and J lost 3, with 7 bases in between. The CDR3 nucleotides read TGTGCCAGCAAGAACAGCTACAATGAGCAGTTCTTC. Its translation is CASKNSYNEQFF.

In its sample, this clonotype was seen a few times. A much larger clonotype is one base distant, so this may be a read error. The chain recombines TRBV11-2 with TRBJ2-3; 10 bases map to TRBD2. Germline V gene data show CDR1 as SGHAT and CDR2 as FQNNGV. The CDR3 totals 18 residues. The CDR3 nucleotides read TGTGCCAGCGGCTTAGTTCTGGCTAGCGGGGGTCCCACAGATACGCAGTATTTT. This encodes CASGLVLASGGPTDTQYF.

Note on this clonotype: Without the conserved terminal phenylalanine or tryptophan, this CDR3 likely stems from a read error. The V gene is TRBV7-9, the J gene TRBJ2-3; 8 nucleotides agree with TRBD1. Unmatched junction bases numbered 8, after V lost 3 bases and J lost 3 bases. The CDR3 has 16 residues. Germline CDR1 SEHNR, CDR2 FQNEAQ (reference sequence). Here the CDR3 DNA reads TGTGCCAGCAGCTTTCCAGGACAGGGTTGGACAGATACGCAGTATTAT. It encodes CASSFPGQGWTDTQYY.

In its sample, this clonotype was seen a few times. With a much larger clone just one base away, this may be a read error. The V gene is TRBV11-2, the J gene TRBJ2-1; D possibly corresponds to TRBD1 (6 bases). There are 16 residues in the CDR3. In germline, CDR1 is SGHAT, CDR2 FQNNGV. The CDR3 coding sequence is TGTGCCAGCAGCTCACTTTGGGACACAATCTACAATGAGCGGTTCTTC. This gives the protein CASSSLWDTIYNERFF.

This clonotype was counted at least ten times. The V gene is TRBV4-3, the J gene TRBJ2-7; D is possibly TRBD1 or TRBD2 (5 bases each). CDR3 length: 14 amino acids. Trimming shortened V by 3 bases and J by 2 bases, and 11 bases separated the two germline ends. Looked up from germline, CDR1 is LGHNA and CDR2 is YSLEER. Here the CDR3 DNA reads TGCGCCAGCAGCCACGGGGCGAGCCCCTACGAGCAGTACTTC. It encodes CASSHGASPYEQYF.

This clonotype came up many times. This chain links TRBV7-9 with TRBJ2-5; 7 positions match TRBD1. Germline V gives CDR1 SEHNR, CDR2 FQNEAQ (reference sequence). CDR3 length: 15 amino acids. V lost 2 bases to trimming and J lost 3 bases; unmatched junction nucleotides: 6. The CDR3 sequence is CASSLSPTGEETQYF. Here the CDR3 DNA reads TGTGCCAGCAGCTTAAGTCCTACAGGGGAAGAGACCCAGTACTTC.

This clonotype appeared many times. The chain has TRBV29-1 and TRBJ2-3; 11 nucleotides agree with TRBD2. The CDR3 contains 13 residues. V was pared by 7 bases and J by 6 bases, with 6 bases of the junction left unmatched. Germline V gives CDR1 SQVTM, CDR2 ANQGSEA. CDR3 loop: CSGTSGSEDTQYF. DNA of the CDR3: TGCAGCGGGACTAGCGGGTCGGAGGATACGCAGTATTTT.

About this clonotype: This sequence may be a read error, since a much larger clone differs from it by one base. The chain employs TRBV6-2 or TRBV6-3 and TRBJ2-1, with D unresolved. V gave up 11 bases and J gave up 4 bases, with 15 bases separating them. CDR1 and CDR2 from the germline V gene are MNHEY and SVGEGT. The CDR3 consists of 13 residues. In DNA, the CDR3 is TGTGCCGGCACGAGGCAAGGATACAATGAGCAGTTCTTC. Its translation is CAGTRQGYNEQFF.

There are many counts of this clonotype. The chain joins TRBV19 to TRBJ2-4; 8 nucleotides match TRBD1. The CDR3 extends over 17 amino acids. V gave up 4 bases and J gave up 0 bases; unmatched junction bases: 8. The V gene's germline CDR1 is LNHDA and CDR2 SQIVND (reference sequence). The CDR3 is CASSTPTGGLAKNIQYF. In DNA, the CDR3 is TGTGCCAGTAGTACCCCCACAGGGGGGCTAGCCAAAAACATTCAGTACTTC.

In this sample, this clonotype turned up many times. In nucleotides, the CDR3 is TGCAGCGGACTTCATGCAGGGATAAATGAAAAACTGTTTTTT. It is translated as CSGLHAGINEKLFF. The rearrangement links TRBV29-1 to TRBJ1-4, with D perhaps matching TRBD1 (5 bases). The CDR3 runs 14 residues. Trimming left V 7 bases short and J 5 bases short, with 17 bases between. Germline-derived CDR1 and CDR2 are SQVTM and ANQGSEA.

This clonotype was seen at least ten times. The genes are TRBV7-8 and TRBJ2-6, with 9 nucleotides matching TRBD1. V shed 6 bases and J 0 bases; nucleotides not matched to a gene: 15. The CDR3 consists of 20 residues. In germline, CDR1 is SGHVS, CDR2 FQNEAQ. The CDR3 DNA follows: TGTGCCAGCAGTACCGGGACAGGGTCGTTCTTAAGCTCTGGGGCCAACGTCCTGACTTTC. This sequence encodes CASSTGTGSFLSSGANVLTF.

This clonotype was seen a few times. The gene calls are TRBV5-6 and TRBJ2-7; 8 bases are shared with TRBD2. The CDR3 consists of 14 residues. V lost 4 bases, J lost 0 bases, and 3 bases stayed unmatched. From germline, CDR1 is SGHDT and CDR2 YYEEEE. CDR3 amino acids: CASSDGTSSYEQYF. CDR3 sequence (DNA): TGTGCCAGCAGCGACGGGACTAGCTCCTACGAGCAGTACTTC.

This clonotype has more than one count but fewer than ten. An end of the junction differs from the germline gene, which may be a read error. The chain joins TRBV7-2 to TRBJ2-5; D is uncertain. CDR1 and CDR2 from the germline V gene are SGHTA and FQGNSA. The CDR3 contains 17 residues. CDR3 DNA: TGTGCCAGCAGTCCTCGACTCCCGACAAGACTCCCAGAGCCCCAGTACTTC. Translating gives CASSPRLPTRLPEPQYF.

This clonotype has ten or more counts. In DNA, the CDR3 is TGTGCCTGGAGCAGGACAGGGGGCGTGGGAGATACGCAGTATTTT. It is translated as CAWSRTGGVGDTQYF. The V call is TRBV30, the J call TRBJ2-3; 11 bases match TRBD1. Germline trimming cut 3 bases from V and 5 bases from J; bases unmatched to any gene: 7. CDR1 GTSNPN and CDR2 SVGIG come from the germline V gene (reference sequence). The CDR3 covers 15 residues.

There are many counts of this clonotype. J is TRBJ1-1 and V is TRBV7-9; D not resolved. The CDR3 is made up of 15 amino acids. CDR1 is SEHNR and CDR2 is FQNEAQ in the germline V gene (reference sequence). V lost 5 bases and J lost 0, with 13 bases in between. In nucleotides, the CDR3 is TGTGCCAGCAGCCTCCATACAGTGTTGAACACTGAAGCTTTCTTT. Translated, it gives CASSLHTVLNTEAFF. Variable domain in full (rest from reference TRBV7-9 and TRBJ1-1): DTGVSQNPRHKITKRGQNVTFRCDPISEHNRLYWYRQTLGQGPEFLTYFQNEAQLEKSRLLSDRFSAERPKGSFSTLEIQRTEQGDSAMYLCASSLHTVLNTEAFFGQGTRLTVV.

This clonotype was counted at least ten times. V is TRBV29-1 and J is TRBJ1-1; D is ambiguous. This CDR3 is 10 amino acids long. V lost 6 bases and J lost 2, with 4 bases in between. CDR1 and CDR2 from the germline V gene are SQVTM and ANQGSEA. The CDR3 DNA follows: TGCAGCGTCGTTAACACTGAAGCTTTCTTT. It translates to CSVVNTEAFF.

This chain uses TRBV5-3 with TRBJ2-3, with TRBD2 matching 8 bases. TRBV5-3 is marked as an open reading frame, function uncertain. The CDR3 length is 15 residues. J lost 0 bases, V lost 10 bases, and 10 bases had no gene match. The CDR3 loop reads CACSFSGASTDTQYF. Here the CDR3 DNA reads TGTGCCTGTAGCTTTAGCGGGGCTAGCACAGATACGCAGTATTTT.

Many counts were recorded for this clonotype. V usage is TRBV24-1 and J usage is TRBJ1-5, with unresolved D. The germline V gene has CDR1 KGHDR and CDR2 SFDVKD. The V gene lost 2 bases and the J gene lost 9 bases, with 13 bases spanning the gap. This CDR3 comprises 14 residues. The CDR3 coding sequence is TGTGCCACCAGTGATTACCAGGTCCAATGGCCCCAGCATTTT. Protein: CATSDYQVQWPQHF.

A note on this clonotype: One base away lies a much larger clone, so this may be a sequencing read error. Here the CDR3 omits its conserved ending phenylalanine or tryptophan, so a read error is the likely source. The CDR3 coding sequence is TGCAGCGTTGATTCCGGGTCCCCCCGGGAGGGATTTGAAGCTTTCTTA. Protein sequence: CSVDSGSPREGFEAFL. The chain recombines TRBV29-1 with TRBJ1-1; D not resolved. Between the trimmed V and J ends, which lost 3 bases and 7 bases, there was a span of 24 bases. CDR1 is SQVTM and CDR2 is ANQGSEA in the germline V gene. This CDR3 is built from 16 residues.